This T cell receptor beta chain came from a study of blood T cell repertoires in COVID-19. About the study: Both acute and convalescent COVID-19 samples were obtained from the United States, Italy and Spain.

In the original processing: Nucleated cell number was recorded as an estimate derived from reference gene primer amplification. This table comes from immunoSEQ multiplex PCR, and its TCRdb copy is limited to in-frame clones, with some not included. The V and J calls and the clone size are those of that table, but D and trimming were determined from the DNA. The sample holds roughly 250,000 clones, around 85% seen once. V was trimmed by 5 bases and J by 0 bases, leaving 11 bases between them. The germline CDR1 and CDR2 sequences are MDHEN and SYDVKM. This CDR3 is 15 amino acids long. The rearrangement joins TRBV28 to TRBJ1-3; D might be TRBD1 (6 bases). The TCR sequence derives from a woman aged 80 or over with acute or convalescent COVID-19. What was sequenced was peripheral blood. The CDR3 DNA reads TGTGCCAGCAGTCCCACAGGGAGCTCTGGAAACACCATATATTTT. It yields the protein CASSPTGSSGNTIYF.